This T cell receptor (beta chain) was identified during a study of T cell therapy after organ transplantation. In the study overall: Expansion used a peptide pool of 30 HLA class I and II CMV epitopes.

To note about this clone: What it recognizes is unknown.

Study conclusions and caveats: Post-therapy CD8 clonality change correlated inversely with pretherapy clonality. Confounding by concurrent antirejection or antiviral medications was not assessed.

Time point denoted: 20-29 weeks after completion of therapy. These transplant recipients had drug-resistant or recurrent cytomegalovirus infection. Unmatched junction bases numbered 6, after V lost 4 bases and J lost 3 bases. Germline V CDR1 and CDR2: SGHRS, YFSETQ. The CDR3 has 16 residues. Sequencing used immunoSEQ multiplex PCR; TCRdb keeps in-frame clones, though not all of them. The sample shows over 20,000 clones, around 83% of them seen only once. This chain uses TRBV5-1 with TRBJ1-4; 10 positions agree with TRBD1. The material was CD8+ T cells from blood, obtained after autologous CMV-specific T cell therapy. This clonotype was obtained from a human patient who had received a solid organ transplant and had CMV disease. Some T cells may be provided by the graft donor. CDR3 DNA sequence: TGCGCCAGCAGCCGGGGGACAGGGGCCCCTAATGAAAAACTGTTTTTT. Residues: CASSRGTGAPNEKLFF.